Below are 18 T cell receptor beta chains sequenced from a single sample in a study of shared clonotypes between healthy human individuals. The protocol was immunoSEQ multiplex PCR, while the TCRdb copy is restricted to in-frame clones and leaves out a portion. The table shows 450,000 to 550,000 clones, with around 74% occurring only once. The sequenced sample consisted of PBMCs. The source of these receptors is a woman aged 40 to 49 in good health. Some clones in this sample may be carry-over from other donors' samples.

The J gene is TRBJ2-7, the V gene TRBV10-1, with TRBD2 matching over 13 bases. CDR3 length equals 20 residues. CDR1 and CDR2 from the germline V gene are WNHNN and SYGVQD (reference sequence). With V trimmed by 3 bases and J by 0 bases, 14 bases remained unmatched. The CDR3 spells CASSDYFGGLAGVNSYEQYF. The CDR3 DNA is TGCGCCAGCAGTGATTATTTCGGTGGACTAGCGGGAGTTAACTCCTACGAGCAGTACTTC.

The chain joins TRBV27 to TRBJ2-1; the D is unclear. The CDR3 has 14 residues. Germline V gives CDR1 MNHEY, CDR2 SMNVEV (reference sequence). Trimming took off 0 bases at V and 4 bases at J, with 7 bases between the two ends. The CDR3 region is CASSLSRQYNEQFF. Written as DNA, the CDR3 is TGTGCCAGCAGTTTATCCCGGCAGTACAATGAGCAGTTCTTC.

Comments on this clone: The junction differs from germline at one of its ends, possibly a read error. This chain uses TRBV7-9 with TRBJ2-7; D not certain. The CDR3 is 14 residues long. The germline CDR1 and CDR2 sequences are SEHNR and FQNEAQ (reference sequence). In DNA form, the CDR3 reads TGTGCCAGCAGCTTATTGGTCCCTAAGGACGAGCGGTACTTC. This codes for CASSLLVPKDERYF. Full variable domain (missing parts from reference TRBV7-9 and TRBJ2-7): DTGVSQNPRHKITKRGQNVTFRCDPISEHNRLYWYRQTLGQGPEFLTYFQNEAQLEKSRLLSDRFSAERPKGSFSTLEIQRTEQGDSAMYLCASSLLVPKDERYFGPGTRLTVT.

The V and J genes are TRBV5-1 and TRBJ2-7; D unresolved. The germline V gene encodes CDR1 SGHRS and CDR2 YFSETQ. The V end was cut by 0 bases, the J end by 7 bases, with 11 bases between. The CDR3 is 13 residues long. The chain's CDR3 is CASSLGRTDEQYF. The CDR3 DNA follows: TGCGCCAGCAGCTTGGGCAGGACGGATGAGCAGTACTTC. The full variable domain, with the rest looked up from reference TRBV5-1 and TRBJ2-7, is KAGVTQTPRYLIKTRGQQVTLSCSPISGHRSVSWYQQTPGQGLQFLFEYFSETQRNKGNFPGRFSGRQFSNSRSEMNVSTLELGDSALYLCASSLGRTDEQYFGPGTRLTVT.

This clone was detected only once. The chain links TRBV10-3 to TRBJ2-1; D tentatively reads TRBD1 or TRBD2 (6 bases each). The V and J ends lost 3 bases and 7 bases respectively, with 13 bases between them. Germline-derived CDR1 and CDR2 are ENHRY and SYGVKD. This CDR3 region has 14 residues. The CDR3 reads CAISEPGAINEQFF. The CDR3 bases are TGTGCCATCAGTGAACCGGGGGCTATTAATGAGCAGTTCTTC.

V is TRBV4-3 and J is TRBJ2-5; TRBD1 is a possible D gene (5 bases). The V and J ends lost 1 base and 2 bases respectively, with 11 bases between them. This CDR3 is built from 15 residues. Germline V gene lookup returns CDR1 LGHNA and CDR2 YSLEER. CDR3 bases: TGCGCCAGCAGCCAAGGACAGTTTGGGCAAGAGACCCAGTACTTC. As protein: CASSQGQFGQETQYF.

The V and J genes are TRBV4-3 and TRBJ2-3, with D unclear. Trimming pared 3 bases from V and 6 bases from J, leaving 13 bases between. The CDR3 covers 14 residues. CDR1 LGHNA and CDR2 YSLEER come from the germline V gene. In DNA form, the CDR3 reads TGCGCCAGCAGCCAGACACATACCGGGGATACGCAGTATTTT. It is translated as CASSQTHTGDTQYF.

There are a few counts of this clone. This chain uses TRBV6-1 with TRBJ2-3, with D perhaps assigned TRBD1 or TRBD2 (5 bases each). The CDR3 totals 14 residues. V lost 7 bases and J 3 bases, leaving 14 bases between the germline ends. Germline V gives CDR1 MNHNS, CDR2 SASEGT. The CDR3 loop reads CASKRGGITDTQYF. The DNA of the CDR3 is TGTGCCAGCAAACGGGGCGGTATAACAGATACGCAGTATTTT.

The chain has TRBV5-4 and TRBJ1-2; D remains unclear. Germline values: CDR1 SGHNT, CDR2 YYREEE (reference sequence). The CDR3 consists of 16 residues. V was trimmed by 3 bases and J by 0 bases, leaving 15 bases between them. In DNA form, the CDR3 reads TGTGCCAGCAGCTCCGTGGGAGGCTTAGCTAACTATGGCTACACCTTC. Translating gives CASSSVGGLANYGYTF.

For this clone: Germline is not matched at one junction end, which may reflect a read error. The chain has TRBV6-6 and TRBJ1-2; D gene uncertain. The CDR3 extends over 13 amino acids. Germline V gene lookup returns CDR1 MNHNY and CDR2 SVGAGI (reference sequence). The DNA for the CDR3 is TGTGCCAGCAGTTACAGCCCTAACTATGGCTACATCTTC. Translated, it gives CASSYSPNYGYIF.

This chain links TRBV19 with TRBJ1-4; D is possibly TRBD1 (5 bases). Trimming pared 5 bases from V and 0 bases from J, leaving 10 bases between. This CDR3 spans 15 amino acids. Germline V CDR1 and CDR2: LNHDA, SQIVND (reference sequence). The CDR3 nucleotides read TGTGCCAGTAGTCTTTTGGGGGCAACTAATGAAAAACTGTTTTTT. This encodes CASSLLGATNEKLFF.

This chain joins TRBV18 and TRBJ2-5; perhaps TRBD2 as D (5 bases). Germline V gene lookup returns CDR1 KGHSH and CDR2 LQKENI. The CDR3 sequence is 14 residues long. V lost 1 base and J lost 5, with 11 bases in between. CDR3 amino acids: CASSPLGRGETQYF. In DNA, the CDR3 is TGTGCCAGCTCACCACTCGGACGGGGTGAGACCCAGTACTTC.

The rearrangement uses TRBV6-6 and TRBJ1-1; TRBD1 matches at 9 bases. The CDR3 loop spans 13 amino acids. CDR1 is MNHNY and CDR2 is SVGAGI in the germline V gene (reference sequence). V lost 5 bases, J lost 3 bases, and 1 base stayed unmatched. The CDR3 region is CASSRQGDTEAFF. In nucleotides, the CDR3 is TGTGCCAGCAGTCGACAGGGGGACACTGAAGCTTTCTTT.

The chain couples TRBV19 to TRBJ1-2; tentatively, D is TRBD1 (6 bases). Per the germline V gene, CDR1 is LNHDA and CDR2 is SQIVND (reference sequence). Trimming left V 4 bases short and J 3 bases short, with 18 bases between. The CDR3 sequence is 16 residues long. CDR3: CASSRQTTGVDYGYTF. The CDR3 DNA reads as TGTGCCAGTAGTAGACAAACGACAGGAGTGGACTATGGCTACACCTTC.

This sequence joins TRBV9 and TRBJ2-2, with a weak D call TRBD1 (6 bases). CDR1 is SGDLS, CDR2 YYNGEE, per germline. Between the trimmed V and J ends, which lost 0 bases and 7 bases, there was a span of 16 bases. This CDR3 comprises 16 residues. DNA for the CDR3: TGTGCCAGCAGCGTAGCCCCGCCGGGACAAAGCGGGGAGCTGTTTTTT. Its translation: CASSVAPPGQSGELFF.

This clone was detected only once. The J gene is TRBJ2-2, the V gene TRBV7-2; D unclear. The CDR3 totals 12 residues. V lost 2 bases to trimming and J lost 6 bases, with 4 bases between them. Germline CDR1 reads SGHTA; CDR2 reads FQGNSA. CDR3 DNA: TGTGCCAGCAGCTTAATCCCCGGGGAGCTGTTTTTT. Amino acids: CASSLIPGELFF.

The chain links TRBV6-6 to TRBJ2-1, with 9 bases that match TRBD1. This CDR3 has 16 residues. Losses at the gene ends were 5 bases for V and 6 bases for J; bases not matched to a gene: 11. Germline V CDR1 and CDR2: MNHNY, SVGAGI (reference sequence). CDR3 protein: CASSGQGFFSGNEQFF. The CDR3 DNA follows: TGTGCCAGCAGTGGACAGGGGTTTTTTTCGGGCAATGAGCAGTTCTTC.

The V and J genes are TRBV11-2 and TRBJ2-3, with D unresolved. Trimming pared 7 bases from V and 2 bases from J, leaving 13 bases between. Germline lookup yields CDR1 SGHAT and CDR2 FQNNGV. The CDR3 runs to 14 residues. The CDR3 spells CASTPIRSTDTQYF. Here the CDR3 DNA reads TGTGCCAGCACCCCGATTAGGTCCACAGATACGCAGTATTTT.